One sample yielded the 18 T cell receptor beta chains listed below, sequenced in a study of T cells in Graves' hyperthyroidism and ophthalmopathy. The CDR3 regions of TCR beta were amplified from RNA transcripts. TCR CDR3 regions were first amplified by RT-PCR with HTBI primers. Each CDR3 protein gets one entry after TCRdb re-called the multiplex PCR reads with MiXCR. This sample has a few hundred thousand distinct CDR3 sequences, with 12% to 15% found just once. Sequencing was carried out using blood. The source of these receptors is a woman in her 40s with Graves' ophthalmopathy.

Many counts were recorded for this clonotype. This chain joins TRBV12-3 or TRBV12-4 and TRBJ1-4; TRBD1 is a possible D gene (6 bases). The CDR3 runs 13 residues. V lost 5 bases to trimming and J lost 8 bases, with 12 bases between them. The CDR3 loop reads CASSIQGKEKLFF. The CDR3 coding sequence is TGTGCCAGCAGTATACAGGGAAAAGAAAAACTGTTTTTT.

CDR3 in amino acids: CASSSGAETQYF. The CDR3 DNA sequence: TGTGCCAGTAGTTCTGGGGCGGAGACCCAGTACTTC. The J gene is TRBJ2-5, the V gene TRBV19, with a weak D call TRBD1 (5 bases). Germline V CDR1 and CDR2: LNHDA, SQIVND (reference sequence). This CDR3 spans 12 amino acids. Trimming left V 5 bases short and J 5 bases short, with 9 bases between. Together with reference TRBV19 and TRBJ2-5, the CDR3 gives the full variable domain: DGGITQSPKYLFRKEGQNVTLSCEQNLNHDAMYWYRQDPGQGLRLIYYSQIVNDFQKGDIAEGYSVSREKKESFPLTVTSAQKNPTAFYLCASSSGAETQYFGPGTRLLVL.

The V gene is TRBV29-1, the J gene TRBJ2-1, with 11 bases identical to TRBD1. In germline, CDR1 is SQVTM, CDR2 ANQGSEA. With V trimmed by 6 bases and J by 8 bases, 9 bases remained unmatched. The CDR3 loop spans 14 amino acids. The CDR3 DNA reads as TGCAGCGTACCCGGACAGGGGGCTGCTTATGAGCAGTTCTTC. This translates into CSVPGQGAAYEQFF.

V is TRBV5-1 and J is TRBJ2-7, with D possibly called TRBD1 or TRBD2 (5 bases each). Germline lookup yields CDR1 SGHRS and CDR2 YFSETQ. The CDR3 contains 15 residues. Trimming left V 6 bases short and J 1 base short, with 17 bases between. The CDR3 here is CASTLTGRRSYEQYF. The DNA of the CDR3 is TGCGCCAGCACGCTAACGGGACGGAGATCCTACGAGCAGTACTTC.

A single count supports this clonotype. The chain joins TRBV15 to TRBJ1-4; the D is unclear. CDR3 length: 15 amino acids. The germline V gene encodes CDR1 LNHNV and CDR2 YYDKDF (reference sequence). Between the trimmed V and J ends, which lost 0 bases and 4 bases, there was a span of 9 bases. CDR3 in amino acids: CATSRERAYNEKLFF. In nucleotides, the CDR3 is TGTGCCACCAGCAGAGAAAGGGCCTATAATGAAAAACTGTTTTTT. Full variable domain (remainder filled in from reference TRBV15 and TRBJ1-4): DAMVIQNPRYQVTQFGKPVTLSCSQTLNHNVMYWYQQKSSQAPKLLFHYYDKDFNNEADTPDNFQSRRPNTSFCFLDIRSPGLGDTAMYLCATSRERAYNEKLFFGSGTQLSVL.

The count of this clonotype is one. Given a much more abundant clone one base away, this may be a read error. This chain links TRBV24-1 with TRBJ1-5; D gene unclear. Germline values: CDR1 KGHDR, CDR2 SFDVKD. This CDR3 has 12 residues. The chain's CDR3 is CAISDSNQPQHF. In nucleotides, the CDR3 is TGTGCCATCAGTGATTCCAATCAGCCCCAGCATTTT.

There are many counts of this clonotype. This chain connects TRBV12-3 or TRBV12-4 to TRBJ1-1; 7 bases match TRBD1. CDR3 length: 14 residues. Trimming cost V 4 bases and J 2 bases; bases outside gene matches: 4. The CDR3 DNA sequence: TGTGCCAGCAGTTCGACAGGGAGAAACACTGAAGCTTTCTTT. It encodes CASSSTGRNTEAFF.

This clonotype was detected a few times. Here the CDR3 reads CSARPQDRADTGELFF. CDR3 in DNA: TGCAGTGCTAGACCCCAGGACAGGGCTGACACCGGGGAGCTGTTTTTT. The chain employs TRBV20-1 and TRBJ2-2, with 8 bases that match TRBD1. In germline, CDR1 is DFQATT, CDR2 SNEGSKA (reference sequence). The CDR3 length is 16 residues. Losses at the gene ends were 2 bases for V and 3 bases for J; bases not matched to a gene: 8.

This clonotype was counted many times. The gene calls are TRBV20-1 and TRBJ1-1; D perhaps matches TRBD1 (5 bases). This CDR3 has 13 amino acids. CDR1 and CDR2 from the germline V gene are DFQATT and SNEGSKA (reference sequence). The ends were cut back, 3 bases at V and 0 bases at J, with 8 bases in the middle. In DNA form, the CDR3 reads TGCAGTGCTAGGACAGAATTGAACACTGAAGCTTTCTTT. Its translation: CSARTELNTEAFF.

The chain recombines TRBV29-1 with TRBJ1-5, with D possibly being TRBD1 (5 bases). The germline V gene encodes CDR1 SQVTM and CDR2 ANQGSEA. CDR3 length: 13 residues. Trimming took 6 bases from V and 7 from J, leaving 16 bases between them. CDR3 DNA sequence: TGCAGCGTGGGATCGGGGGGAAGGCAGCCCCAGCATTTT. Encoded protein: CSVGSGGRQPQHF.

The sample holds many counts of this clonotype. The V call is TRBV27, the J call TRBJ1-2; 8 bases line up with TRBD1. The CDR3 contains 15 residues. After removal of 0 bases from V and 6 bases from J, the junction contained 6 bases not matched to a gene. CDR1 is MNHEY and CDR2 is SMNVEV in the germline V gene (reference sequence). CDR3 amino acids: CASSLSRTGMDGYTF. For the CDR3, the DNA is TGTGCCAGCAGTTTATCGCGGACAGGGATGGATGGCTACACCTTC.

This chain joins TRBV2 and TRBJ2-1; 9 bases agree with TRBD2. The V gene's germline CDR1 is SNHLY and CDR2 FYNNEI. This CDR3 spans 15 amino acids. The ends lost 8 bases at V and 4 bases at J; junction bases unmatched: 9. CDR3 loop: CASGWLAGSYNEQFF. DNA of the CDR3: TGTGCCAGCGGATGGCTAGCGGGGAGTTACAATGAGCAGTTCTTC.

The gene calls are TRBV5-5 and TRBJ1-4, with unresolved D. This CDR3 contains 16 residues. Trimming left V 5 bases short and J 6 bases short, with 20 bases between. CDR1 and CDR2 (germline): SGHKS, YYEKEE (reference sequence). The chain's CDR3 is CASSLNPTGSHEKLFF. DNA for the CDR3: TGTGCCAGCAGTCTCAACCCAACCGGGAGTCATGAAAAACTGTTTTTT.

This clonotype appeared a few times. The chain recombines TRBV7-2 with TRBJ2-1; 11 nucleotides align to TRBD2. Per germline, CDR1 SGHTA and CDR2 FQGNSA. The length of the CDR3 is 16 residues. V dropped 5 bases and J dropped 8; count of bases not matched to a gene: 11. The CDR3 is CASSKLLAGGLHEQFF. The CDR3, as DNA: TGTGCCAGCAGCAAACTCTTAGCGGGGGGGCTTCATGAGCAGTTCTTC.

The sample holds many counts of this clonotype. The rearrangement joins TRBV6-1 to TRBJ2-7; possibly TRBD1 for D (5 bases). The germline CDR1 and CDR2 sequences are MNHNS and SASEGT. The germline V and J ends were trimmed by 8 bases and 5 bases, with 16 bases remaining between them. This CDR3 has 13 amino acids. Here the CDR3 reads CASRLTAGHEQYF. CDR3 sequence (DNA): TGTGCCAGCCGGCTCACTGCAGGGCACGAGCAGTACTTC.

This clonotype was seen only a few times. J is TRBJ2-1 and V is TRBV15; D remains ambiguous. This CDR3 comprises 15 residues. The germline V gene has CDR1 LNHNV and CDR2 YYDKDF (reference sequence). V lost 0 bases to trimming and J lost 8 bases, with 14 bases between them. Written as DNA, the CDR3 is TGTGCCACCAGCAGAGAGGCAGGCCCTTACGATGAGCAGTTCTTC. Amino acids: CATSREAGPYDEQFF.

In DNA, the CDR3 is TGTGCCAGCAGCGTAGATGTCGGATTCTTCTATGGCTACACCTTC. It is translated as CASSVDVGFFYGYTF. The chain links TRBV9 to TRBJ1-2; D not certain. The length of the CDR3 is 15 residues. Between the trimmed V and J ends, which lost 0 bases and 4 bases, there was a span of 13 bases. The germline V gene encodes CDR1 SGDLS and CDR2 YYNGEE.

In its sample, this clonotype was seen many times. The V and J genes are TRBV28 and TRBJ2-1; TRBD2 matches at 9 bases. V trimming: 0 bases; J trimming: 1 base; junction bases outside the gene matches: 1. There are 16 residues in the CDR3. Germline V gene sequence: CDR1 MDHEN, CDR2 SYDVKM. CDR3 sequence (DNA): TGTGCCAGCAGTTTATGGACTAGCGGTTCCTACAATGAGCAGTTCTTC. It codes for CASSLWTSGSYNEQFF.